The entry below describes one TCR beta chain. These data come from a study of monozygotic twins with inflammatory bowel disease. Every single donor had an approximately 2.5 ml blood sample drawn. Whole blood supplied total RNA, and T cells were not sorted. Template switching was used to attach UMIs, which incorporated a 6-nucleotide sample barcode. With about 17 and 10 cycles respectively, two nested PCRs were carried out on TCRalpha and TCRbeta cDNA. Each CDR3 protein gets one entry in TCRdb, which reprocessed the 5' RACE reads and gives no DNA. The sample table sets out some 150,000 distinct CDR3 sequences. This CDR3 spans 13 amino acids. The germline gives CDR1 SGHRS, CDR2 YFSETQ.

The sequence was obtained from a human donor with ulcerative colitis or Crohn's disease, or a healthy co-twin of an affected twin (not recorded which). Sequencing input: blood. V gene TRBV5-1 combines with J gene TRBJ1-2. The CDR3 sequence: CASSLTINYGYTF.